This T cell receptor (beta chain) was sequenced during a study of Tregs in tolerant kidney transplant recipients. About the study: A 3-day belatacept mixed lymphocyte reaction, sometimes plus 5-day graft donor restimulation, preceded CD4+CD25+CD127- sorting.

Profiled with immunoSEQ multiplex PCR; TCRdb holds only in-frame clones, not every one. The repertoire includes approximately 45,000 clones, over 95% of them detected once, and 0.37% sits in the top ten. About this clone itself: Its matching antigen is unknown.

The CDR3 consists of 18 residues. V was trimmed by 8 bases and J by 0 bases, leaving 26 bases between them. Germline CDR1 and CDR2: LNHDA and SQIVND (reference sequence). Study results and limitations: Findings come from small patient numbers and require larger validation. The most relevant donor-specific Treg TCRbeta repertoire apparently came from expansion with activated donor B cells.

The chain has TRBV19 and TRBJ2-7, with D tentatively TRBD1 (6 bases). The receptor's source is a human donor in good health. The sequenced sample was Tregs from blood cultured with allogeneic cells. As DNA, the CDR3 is TGTGCCAGTCTCCCCCCAACCTACCAGGGGTATACCTCCTACGAGCAGTACTTC. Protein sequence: CASLPPTYQGYTSYEQYF.